A single sample gave rise to the 20 T cell receptor beta chains below, sequenced in a study of blood T cell repertoires in COVID-19. TCRdb's copy holds only in-frame clones and misses some; the assay was immunoSEQ multiplex PCR. The data contain approximately 44,000 clones, approximately 92% of them seen just once; the ten biggest clones take up 0.3% to 0.4%. The sample was peripheral blood. Receptors were obtained from a man aged 50-60 years with COVID-19, enrolled during active disease.

The CDR3 DNA reads TGTGCCAGCAGCGTCCCTAGCGGTACTTACAATGAGCAGTTCTTC. Its protein product is CASSVPSGTYNEQFF. The rearrangement links TRBV13 to TRBJ2-1; 7 nucleotides line up with TRBD2. In germline, CDR1 is PRHDT, CDR2 FYEKMQ (reference sequence). There are 15 residues in the CDR3. Trimming at V came to 5 bases and at J to 4 bases, leaving 8 bases not matched to a gene. The entire variable domain, with the rest obtained from reference TRBV13 and TRBJ2-1, is as follows: AAGVIQSPRHLIKEKRETATLKCYPIPRHDTVYWYQQGPGQDPQFLISFYEKMQSDKGSIPDRFSAQQFSDYHSELNMSSLELGDSALYFCASSVPSGTYNEQFFGPGTRLTVL.

V is TRBV4-3 and J is TRBJ2-2; the match to TRBD2 covers 12 bases. This CDR3 has 17 amino acids. CDR1 LGHNA and CDR2 YSLEER come from the germline V gene. The V gene end was trimmed by 0 bases and the J gene end by 7 bases; junction bases not matched to a gene: 6. CDR3 nucleotides: TGCGCCAGCAGCCAAGATGGTCTAGCGGGAGGGGACGGGGAGCTGTTTTTT. Protein: CASSQDGLAGGDGELFF.

The chain employs TRBV5-1 and TRBJ2-7, with TRBD1 identical over 8 bases. V lost 4 bases, J lost 2 bases, and 8 bases stayed unmatched. CDR1 is SGHRS, CDR2 YFSETQ, per germline. The CDR3 is 15 residues long. CDR3 in amino acids: CASSEKDRVPYEQYF. In DNA, the CDR3 is TGCGCCAGCAGCGAAAAGGACAGGGTCCCCTACGAGCAGTACTTC.

The gene calls are TRBV6-5 and TRBJ2-3; the match to TRBD2 covers 12 bases. Germline-derived CDR1 and CDR2 are MNHEY and SVGAGI. Trimming cost V 10 bases and J 4 bases; bases outside gene matches: 6. CDR3 length equals 14 residues. The CDR3 sequence: CATRLAGVADTQYF. In DNA form, the CDR3 reads TGTGCCACCAGACTAGCGGGAGTAGCAGATACGCAGTATTTT.

This rearrangement joins TRBV18 to TRBJ2-7; possible D gene TRBD2, 6 bases. V shed 3 bases and J shed 0 bases, with 15 bases lying between them. Germline V gene sequence: CDR1 KGHSH, CDR2 LQKENI. The CDR3 has 16 amino acids. CDR3 coding DNA: TGTGCCAGCTCACCGGGTCTAGCGATCAGCTCCTACGAGCAGTACTTC. This codes for CASSPGLAISSYEQYF.

The rearrangement uses TRBV6-5 and TRBJ1-4; 8 nucleotides align to TRBD1. There are 15 residues in the CDR3. The J segment lost 1 base and the V segment lost 6 bases, leaving 4 bases of the junction unmatched. Germline-derived CDR1 and CDR2 are MNHEY and SVGAGI. The CDR3 DNA sequence: TGTGCCAGCAGGGCAGGGGGCATAACTAATGAAAAACTGTTTTTT. Amino acid sequence: CASRAGGITNEKLFF.

The chain recombines TRBV7-3 with TRBJ2-6; D is unresolved. The germline gives CDR1 SGHTA, CDR2 FQGTGA. Trimming removed 3 bases at V and 0 bases at J, with 6 bases between. This CDR3 spans 15 amino acids. The CDR3 here is CASSLISSGANVLTF. CDR3 bases: TGTGCCAGCAGCTTGATCAGCTCTGGGGCCAACGTCCTGACTTTC.

The chain uses TRBV28 and TRBJ1-2; 9 bases line up with TRBD1. V dropped 3 bases and J dropped 6; count of bases not matched to a gene: 17. The CDR3 has 18 residues. Per the germline V gene, CDR1 is MDHEN and CDR2 is SYDVKM. CDR3: CASSLALGQGIGPNGYTF. The DNA for the CDR3 is TGTGCCAGCAGTTTGGCCCTAGGACAGGGGATAGGGCCCAATGGCTACACCTTC.

This chain links TRBV6-6 with TRBJ2-7; D is perhaps TRBD1 or TRBD2 (5 bases each). V lost 5 bases and J 4 bases, leaving 12 bases between the germline ends. The CDR3 covers 13 residues. Germline assignment: CDR1 MNHNY and CDR2 SVGAGI (reference sequence). CDR3 DNA sequence: TGTGCCAGCAGTCGGGACGGGAAGTACGAGCAGTACTTC. Its translation: CASSRDGKYEQYF.

The chain combines TRBV29-1 with TRBJ1-5; no clear D. Germline V gene lookup returns CDR1 SQVTM and CDR2 ANQGSEA. This CDR3 has 13 residues. Trimming removed 4 bases from V and 2 bases from J, with 9 bases in between. The CDR3 bases are TGCAGCGTTGCCGGGATGGGCAATCAGCCCCAGCATTTT. Its translation: CSVAGMGNQPQHF.

This clone showed up just once. Within the sample, other DNA sequences also encode this same CDR3. This chain joins TRBV20-1 and TRBJ2-7; D gene uncertain. The germline gives CDR1 DFQATT, CDR2 SNEGSKA (reference sequence). V shed 1 base and J shed 3 bases, with 4 bases lying between them. This CDR3 has 11 residues. CDR3 sequence (DNA): TGCAGTGCTAGAGCAGGCTACGAGCAGTACTTC. As protein: CSARAGYEQYF.

The rearrangement joins TRBV19 to TRBJ1-1, with 7 bases identical to TRBD1. This CDR3 comprises 12 residues. V was pared by 10 bases and J by 3 bases, with 5 bases of the junction left unmatched. Per the germline V gene, CDR1 is LNHDA and CDR2 is SQIVND (reference sequence). Here the CDR3 reads CAIRQGDTEAFF. The CDR3 region has the DNA TGTGCCATTCGACAGGGCGACACTGAAGCTTTCTTT.

The chain is built from TRBV5-6 and TRBJ2-7; 9 nucleotides align to TRBD2. Losses at the gene ends were 0 bases for V and 3 bases for J; bases not matched to a gene: 1. The germline V gene has CDR1 SGHDT and CDR2 YYEEEE. The CDR3 totals 14 residues. Here the CDR3 DNA reads TGTGCCAGCAGCTTGGGACTAGCGGTCTACGAGCAGTACTTC. Protein: CASSLGLAVYEQYF.

There are a few counts of this clone. V and J are TRBV5-1 and TRBJ2-7, with D perhaps TRBD2 (5 bases). The V gene lost 7 bases and the J gene lost 2 bases, with 16 bases spanning the gap. Germline assignment: CDR1 SGHRS and CDR2 YFSETQ. CDR3 length: 14 residues. CDR3: CASRPSGLTYEQYF. The CDR3 region has the DNA TGCGCCAGCCGACCAAGCGGACTCACCTACGAGCAGTACTTC.

This chain uses TRBV28 with TRBJ1-6; no firm D call. The CDR3 loop spans 14 amino acids. Germline CDR1 reads MDHEN; CDR2 reads SYDVKM. The V end lost 6 bases, the J end lost 4 bases, and 10 bases lay between the germline ends. CDR3 region: CASSPEVYNSPLHF. The CDR3 nucleotides are TGTGCCAGCAGCCCGGAGGTGTATAATTCACCCCTCCACTTT. Full variable domain (remainder filled in from reference TRBV28 and TRBJ1-6): DVKVTQSSRYLVKRTGEKVFLECVQDMDHENMFWYRQDPGLGLRLIYFSYDVKMKEKGDIPEGYSVSREKKERFSLILESASTNQTSMYLCASSPEVYNSPLHFGNGTRLTVT.

J is TRBJ2-1 and V is TRBV7-3; the match to TRBD2 covers 11 bases. Per germline, CDR1 SGHTA and CDR2 FQGTGA. This CDR3 is built from 15 residues. Unmatched junction bases numbered 3, after V lost 4 bases and J lost 4 bases. CDR3 in DNA: TGTGCCAGCAGCTCGCGACTAGCGGGATACAATGAGCAGTTCTTC. The encoded protein is CASSSRLAGYNEQFF.

A single count supports this clone. V and J are TRBV19 and TRBJ2-7, with 9 bases that match TRBD1. The germline V gene encodes CDR1 LNHDA and CDR2 SQIVND (reference sequence). V shed 3 bases, J shed 0 bases, and the junction held 6 bases outside the gene matches. CDR3 length: 16 residues. CDR3 DNA sequence: TGTGCCAGTAGTATGACCGGGACAGGGATCTCCTACGAGCAGTACTTC. Its translation: CASSMTGTGISYEQYF.

The chain links TRBV7-6 to TRBJ1-6; tentatively, D is TRBD1 (6 bases). Germline lookup yields CDR1 SGHVS and CDR2 FNYEAQ. The CDR3 is 15 amino acids. With 8 bases removed from V and 5 bases from J, the gap between germline ends came to 16 bases. CDR3 in amino acids: CASGVGQLHNSPLHF. The CDR3 DNA reads as TGTGCCAGCGGGGTCGGACAGCTTCATAATTCACCCCTCCACTTT. The complete variable domain, with remaining parts taken from reference TRBV7-6 and TRBJ1-6, reads GAGVSQSPRYKVTKRGQDVALRCDPISGHVSLYWYRQALGQGPEFLTYFNYEAQQDKSGLPNDRFSAERPEGSISTLTIQRTEQRDSAMYRCASGVGQLHNSPLHFGNGTRLTVT.

The V gene is TRBV25-1, the J gene TRBJ1-1; TRBD1 agrees at 8 bases. The length of the CDR3 is 15 residues. Germline lookup yields CDR1 MGHDK and CDR2 SYGVNS. V lost 3 bases and J lost 5; bases outside the gene matches: 8. This CDR3 is CASSDRETGGTEAFF. For the CDR3, the DNA is TGTGCCAGCAGTGATAGAGAAACAGGGGGGACTGAAGCTTTCTTT.

This chain links TRBV6-2 or TRBV6-3 with TRBJ2-5; 7 nucleotides line up with TRBD2. This CDR3 comprises 18 residues. CDR1 MNHEY and CDR2 SVGEGT come from the germline V gene. Losses at the gene ends were 0 bases for V and 0 bases for J; bases not matched to a gene: 10. In DNA form, the CDR3 reads TGTGCCAGCAGTTACTCGAAGGGTCGGGAGGCCCACCAAGAGACCCAGTACTTC. The encoded protein is CASSYSKGREAHQETQYF.